The T cell receptor (beta chain) under discussion was sequenced for a study of T-cell memory formation after mild COVID-19. Overall study results and limits: Prior to infection, memory already included some responding clones, suggesting cross-reactive memory joined. A balance of CD4 and CD8 characterized clones contracting day 15 to 85, whereas later expanders leaned CD4+. Mainly in CM and EM were contracting CD4+ clones; CD8+ were in EMRA.

This clonotype appeared a few times. Its specificity is not known. Deletions cut 0 bases from V and 4 bases from J, with 4 bases between. Germline CDR1 and CDR2: LGHDT and YNNKEL (reference sequence). The CDR3 runs 13 residues. TCRdb called the 5' RACE reads again in MiXCR, with one record for every CDR3 protein. The sample includes about 150,000 distinct CDR3 sequences, more than 12% of them seen just once. This TCR was sampled from an adult woman who had mild COVID-19 (a few samples of this study predate the infection). Cell type and time point are not known. V usage is TRBV3-1 and J usage is TRBJ2-4; D unresolved. The sequencing input was PBMCs or a T cell subset sorted from them (not recorded which). CDR3 loop: CASSQEGKNIQYF. The DNA for the CDR3 is TGTGCCAGCAGCCAAGAGGGGAAAAACATTCAGTACTTC.